This T cell receptor beta chain is drawn from a study of beta chain features in type 1 diabetes. Study-level results: Shorter TCRB CDR3s, moderately but significantly so, marked every one of the four CD4+ subsets in Type 1 diabetes patients. These data did not resolve whether HLA type affects TCRB rearrangement.

This clone was seen more than once but under ten times. Antigen specificity is unknown. cDNA synthesis used the whole RNA isolate, giving expressed TCRB sequences. Clones were sequenced by immunoSEQ multiplex PCR, and TCRdb holds only the in-frame ones, with some missing. This table has 120,000 or so clones, about 17% appearing once. The receptor was isolated from a man younger than 45 with type 1 diabetes. The sequenced sample consisted of central memory CD4+ T cells from blood.

The CDR3 spells CASSLRGPGPGATDTQYF. Written as DNA, the CDR3 is TGTGCCAGCAGCTTGAGAGGACCGGGCCCCGGGGCCACAGATACGCAGTATTTT. The chain recombines TRBV7-2 with TRBJ2-3; D could derive from TRBD1 or TRBD2 (5 bases each). Germline loops: CDR1 SGHTA, CDR2 FQGNSA. Trimming removed 3 bases from V and 2 bases from J, with 21 bases in between. This CDR3 comprises 18 residues.